These T cell receptor beta chains were read from a single sample in a study of Ad26.COV2.S vaccination and SARS-CoV-2 variants. TCRdb's table, derived via immunoSEQ multiplex PCR, lists solely in-frame clones and lacks some. This table holds about 350,000 clones, around 89% found once. This specimen consisted of peripheral blood, obtained in a trial of Ad26.COV2.S vaccine versus placebo. These receptors all stem from a person aged 18-65 years who received the Ad26.COV2.S COVID-19 vaccine or a placebo. Both conserved end residues are part of each CDR3. Some rows mark clone size as missing; the rest say once, few, many or name a class of expanded clone.

abundance	v_gene	j_gene	CDR3aa
.	TRBV19	TRBJ1-5	CASTRAGSNQPQHF
.	TRBV2	TRBJ2-4	CASSLWTGPKNIQYF
.	TRBV4-3	TRBJ1-2	CASSQDLGRLGYGYTF
.	TRBV19	TRBJ1-1	CASNNAAYTEAFF
.	TRBV4-3	TRBJ2-7	CASSQVRGGSYEQYF
.	TRBV19	TRBJ1-6	CASSKMINSPLHF
.	TRBV28	TRBJ2-7	CASRGQGRTYEQYF
.	TRBV4-1	TRBJ1-4	CASSLGRGSTNEKLFF
.	TRBV30	TRBJ1-1	CAWSVQKSWTGDMNTEAFF
.	TRBV5-8	TRBJ1-4	CASSYGTGNEKLFF
once	TRBV3-1/TRBV3-2	TRBJ2-5	CASSQDTGLRETQYF
.	TRBV3-1/TRBV3-2	TRBJ2-7	CASSRQGAYEQYF
.	TRBV27	TRBJ2-1	CASSPRGTSGSNEQFF
.	TRBV7-2	TRBJ2-1	CASSFSGRSYNEQFF
.	TRBV24-1	TRBJ2-1	CATSDNWGGDEQFF
once	TRBV19	TRBJ2-2	CASSRDRGPVTGELFF
few	TRBV5-1	TRBJ1-6	CASRGGTTSSYNSPLHF
.	TRBV29-1	TRBJ2-7	CSVEDPQLGGYEQYF
.	TRBV25-1	TRBJ2-1	CASSELTGNEQFF
.	TRBV6-5	TRBJ1-2	CASSYTRGATYGYTF
.	TRBV19	TRBJ1-2	CASSGSGFPYGYTF
.	TRBV10-2	TRBJ2-1	CASSEILAHNEQFF
.	TRBV2	TRBJ1-4	CASSDAGGAKKLFF
.	TRBV24-1	TRBJ2-1	CATSDASGPGNEQFF
.	TRBV28	TRBJ2-2	CASSPGTSGTGELFF
.	TRBV6-5	TRBJ2-7	CASSYSKSGRGYEQYF
.	TRBV28	TRBJ2-7	CASSPLGVRGYEQYF
.	TRBV28	TRBJ2-7	CASSLATAGLAGSYEQYF
.	TRBV19	TRBJ2-7	CASSISSGAYEQYF
once	TRBV4-3	TRBJ2-3	CASSHTAGASTDTQYF
.	TRBV9	TRBJ1-5	CASSVGGGNQPQHF
.	TRBV7-9	TRBJ2-7	CASSLEAGTFYF
.	TRBV5-6	TRBJ1-2	CASSPGRRGPLYGYTF
.	TRBV13	TRBJ2-7	CASTRQGTNYEQYF
.	TRBV5-4	TRBJ2-5	CASSGGQGEGETQYF
.	TRBV19	TRBJ1-6	CASSTQTGVFSPLHF
.	TRBV5-1	TRBJ2-5	CASSLDGSFETQYF
.	TRBV28	TRBJ2-7	CASRANVLDEQYF
.	TRBV19	TRBJ2-7	CASSRGQGPYEQYF
.	TRBV19	TRBJ1-2	CASSTPGRLTGNYGYTF
few	TRBV9	TRBJ2-7	CASSVGVGYEQYF
.	TRBV6-5	TRBJ2-1	CASSYSALAGEQFF
.	TRBV28	TRBJ2-2	CASSRPFIETGELFF